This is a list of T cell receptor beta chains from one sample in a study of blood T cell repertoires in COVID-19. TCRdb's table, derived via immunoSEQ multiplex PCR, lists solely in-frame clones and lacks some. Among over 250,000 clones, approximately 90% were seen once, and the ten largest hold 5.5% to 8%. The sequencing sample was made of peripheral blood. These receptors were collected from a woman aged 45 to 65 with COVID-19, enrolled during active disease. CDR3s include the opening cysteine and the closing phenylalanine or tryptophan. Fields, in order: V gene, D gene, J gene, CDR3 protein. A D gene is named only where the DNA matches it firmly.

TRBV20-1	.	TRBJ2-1	CSASSNPRVRNNEQFF
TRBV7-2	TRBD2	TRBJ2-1	CASSPRTSGRNNEQFF
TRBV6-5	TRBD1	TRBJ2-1	CASSYTQGAIYNEQFF
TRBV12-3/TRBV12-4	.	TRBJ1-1	CASSFRRNTEAFF
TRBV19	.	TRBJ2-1	CATGGGNYEQFF
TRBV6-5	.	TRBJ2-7	CASSYNRVPYEQYF
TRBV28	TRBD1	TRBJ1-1	CASSSWTGDTNTEAFF
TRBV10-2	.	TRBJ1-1	CASSESRLLAFF
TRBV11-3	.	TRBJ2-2	CASSSPYTGELFF
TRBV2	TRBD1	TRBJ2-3	CASSVDRGRPDTQYF
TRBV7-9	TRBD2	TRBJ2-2	CASSRSGNSITGELFF
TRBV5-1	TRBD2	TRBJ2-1	CASSFGAGGPYNEQFF
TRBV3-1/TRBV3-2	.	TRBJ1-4	CASSQDWQDEKLFF
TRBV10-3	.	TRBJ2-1	CAINTAGSSYNEQFF
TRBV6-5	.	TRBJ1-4	CASRDIATNEKLFF
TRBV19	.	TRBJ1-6	CASKSRVNNSPLHF
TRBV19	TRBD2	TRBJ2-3	CASSIDSGSSTDTQYF
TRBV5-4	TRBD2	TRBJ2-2	CASSLAGGGTGELFF
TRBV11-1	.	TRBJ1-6	CASSLQGRRSPLHF
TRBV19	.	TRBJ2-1	CATKWRETSYNEQFF
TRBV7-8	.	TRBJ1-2	CASSLLSTGDYGYTF
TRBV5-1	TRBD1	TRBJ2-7	CASSLNRGYYEQYF
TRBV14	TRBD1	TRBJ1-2	CASSFGQAFYGYTF
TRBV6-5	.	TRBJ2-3	CASSYSSLGTDTQYF
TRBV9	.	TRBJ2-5	CASSASVGETQYF
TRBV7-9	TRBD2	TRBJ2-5	CASSLTSGGQETQYF
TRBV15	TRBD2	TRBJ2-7	CATSRDSQRGAYEQYF
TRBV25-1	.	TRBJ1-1	CASRSGLYTEAFF
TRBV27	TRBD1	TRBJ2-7	CASSLSAGTALGEQYF
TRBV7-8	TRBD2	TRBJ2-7	CASSPLAVSSYEQYF
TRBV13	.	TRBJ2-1	CASSSPGTPGDEQFF
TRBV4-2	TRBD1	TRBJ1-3	CASSQDRGSGNTIYF
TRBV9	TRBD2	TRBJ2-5	CASSARLATQETQYF
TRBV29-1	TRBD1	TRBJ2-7	CSVAHRGKAPGLSYEQYF
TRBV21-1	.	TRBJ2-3	CASGGLAGSLDTDTQYF
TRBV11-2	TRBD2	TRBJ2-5	CASSRREGQETQYF
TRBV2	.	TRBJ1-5	CASSGGRVIQPQHF
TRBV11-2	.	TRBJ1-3	CASSLGLGNTIYF
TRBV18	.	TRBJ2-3	CASSPPSGTDTQYF
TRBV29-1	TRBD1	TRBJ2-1	CSELQGSNEQFF
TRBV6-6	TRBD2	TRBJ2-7	CASRPLAGDSYEQYF
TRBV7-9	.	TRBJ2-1	CASRPSGPTESTYNEQFF
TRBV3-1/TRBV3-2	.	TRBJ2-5	CASSQGTLGAQYF
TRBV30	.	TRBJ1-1	CAWSRSGYTEAFF
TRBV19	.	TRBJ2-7	CASSSKTGIAVHEQYF
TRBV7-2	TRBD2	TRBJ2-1	CASSLGLALYNEQFF
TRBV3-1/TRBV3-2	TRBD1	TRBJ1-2	CASSLRTGANYGYTF
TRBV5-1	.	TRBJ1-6	CASSSEGNSPLHF
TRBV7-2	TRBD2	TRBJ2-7	CASSLGSVGLAEEQYF
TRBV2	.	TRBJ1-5	CASSVEGDQPQHF
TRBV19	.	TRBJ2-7	CASSIKRPYEQYF
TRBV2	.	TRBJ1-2	CASSVQDYGYTF
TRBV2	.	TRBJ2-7	CASSVGGYEQYF